These T cell receptor beta chains were read from a single sample in a study of blood T cell repertoires in COVID-19. Sequenced by immunoSEQ multiplex PCR; TCRdb stores in-frame clones only, minus some. The sample has more than 75,000 clones; 88% are singletons. Sequenced input: peripheral blood. The receptors originated from a woman older than 75 with active COVID-19. CDR3s include the opening cysteine and the closing phenylalanine or tryptophan. The D gene is left open where the match is weak. Some rows have no size entry. The others give once, few or many, or a class for an expanded clone.

j_call clone_size v_call d_call cdr3_aa cdr3_nt
TRBJ2-2 - TRBV7-2 - CASSSLPPEHLYTGELFF TGTGCCAGCAGCTCCCTCCCTCCGGAGCACCTATATACCGGGGAGCTGTTTTTT
TRBJ2-1 - TRBV5-1 - CASSLADEQFF TGCGCCAGCAGCTTGGCGGATGAGCAGTTCTTC
TRBJ1-1 - TRBV19 - CASSMVRGEAFF TGTGCCAGTAGTATGGTCCGGGGTGAAGCTTTCTTT
TRBJ1-2 - TRBV9 TRBD1 CASSAWDTGENYGYTF TGTGCCAGCAGCGCGTGGGATACAGGGGAGAACTATGGCTACACCTTC
TRBJ1-1 - TRBV5-1 TRBD1 CASSSEGQLNTEAFF TGCGCCAGCAGCTCTGAGGGACAGCTGAACACTGAAGCTTTCTTT
TRBJ1-5 - TRBV5-1 - CASSLGQWNQPQHF TGCGCCAGCAGCCTGGGACAATGGAATCAGCCCCAGCATTTT
TRBJ1-5 - TRBV7-2 TRBD1 CASSPVTGGNQPQHF TGTGCCAGCAGCCCAGTGACAGGGGGCAATCAGCCCCAGCATTTT
TRBJ1-2 - TRBV19 TRBD1 CASSIRGGSYTF TGTGCCAGTAGTATTAGAGGGGGCAGCTACACCTTC
TRBJ1-5 - TRBV19 - CASSGLDSPPRPQHF TGTGCCAGTAGTGGACTAGACAGTCCTCCGCGGCCCCAGCATTTT
TRBJ2-1 - TRBV7-2 - CASSSDYGSYNEQFF TGTGCCAGCAGCTCTGACTACGGATCCTACAATGAGCAGTTCTTC
TRBJ2-3 - TRBV6-5 TRBD1 CASSYSGQGAPDTQYF TGTGCCAGCAGTTACTCAGGACAGGGGGCTCCAGATACGCAGTATTTT
TRBJ1-2 once TRBV5-1 - CASSLASEGDGYTF TGCGCCAGCAGCTTGGCCTCAGAAGGGGATGGCTACACCTTC